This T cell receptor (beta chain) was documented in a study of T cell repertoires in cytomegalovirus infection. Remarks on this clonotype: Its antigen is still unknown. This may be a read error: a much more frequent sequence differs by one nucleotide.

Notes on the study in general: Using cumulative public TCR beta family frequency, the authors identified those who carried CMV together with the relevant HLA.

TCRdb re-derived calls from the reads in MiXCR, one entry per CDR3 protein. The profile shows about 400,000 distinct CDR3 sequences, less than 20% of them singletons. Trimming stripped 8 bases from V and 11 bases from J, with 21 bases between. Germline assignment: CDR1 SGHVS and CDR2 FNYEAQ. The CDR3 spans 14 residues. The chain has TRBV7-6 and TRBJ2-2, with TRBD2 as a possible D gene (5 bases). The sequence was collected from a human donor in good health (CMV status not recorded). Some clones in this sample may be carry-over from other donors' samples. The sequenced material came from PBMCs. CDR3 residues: CASCREGGHRELFF. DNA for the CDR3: TGTGCCAGCTGCCGCGAGGGCGGCCACCGTGAGCTGTTTTTT.